Here is one T cell receptor (beta chain) with its context. Its antigen is unidentified. The data belong to a study of graft-versus-host responses after intestinal transplantation. The trim removed 3 bases at V and 3 bases at J, leaving 6 bases unmatched. Germline V gene sequence: CDR1 SGDLS, CDR2 YYNGEE. The CDR3 covers 15 residues. Profiling relied on immunoSEQ multiplex PCR, and the TCRdb table lists in-frame clones only, not all of them. The repertoire holds roughly 77,000 clones, with more than 80% as singletons. Sequenced here: unstimulated CD8+ T cells sorted from spleen or lymph node cells, sampled before intestinal transplant. The TCR was taken from a human donor who received an intestinal transplant. The genes are TRBV9 and TRBJ2-5; 9 nucleotides align to TRBD1. CDR3 sequence (DNA): TGTGCCAGCAGCGCGGACCGGGACAGGGAAGAGACCCAGTACTTC. Translation gives CASSADRDREETQYF.